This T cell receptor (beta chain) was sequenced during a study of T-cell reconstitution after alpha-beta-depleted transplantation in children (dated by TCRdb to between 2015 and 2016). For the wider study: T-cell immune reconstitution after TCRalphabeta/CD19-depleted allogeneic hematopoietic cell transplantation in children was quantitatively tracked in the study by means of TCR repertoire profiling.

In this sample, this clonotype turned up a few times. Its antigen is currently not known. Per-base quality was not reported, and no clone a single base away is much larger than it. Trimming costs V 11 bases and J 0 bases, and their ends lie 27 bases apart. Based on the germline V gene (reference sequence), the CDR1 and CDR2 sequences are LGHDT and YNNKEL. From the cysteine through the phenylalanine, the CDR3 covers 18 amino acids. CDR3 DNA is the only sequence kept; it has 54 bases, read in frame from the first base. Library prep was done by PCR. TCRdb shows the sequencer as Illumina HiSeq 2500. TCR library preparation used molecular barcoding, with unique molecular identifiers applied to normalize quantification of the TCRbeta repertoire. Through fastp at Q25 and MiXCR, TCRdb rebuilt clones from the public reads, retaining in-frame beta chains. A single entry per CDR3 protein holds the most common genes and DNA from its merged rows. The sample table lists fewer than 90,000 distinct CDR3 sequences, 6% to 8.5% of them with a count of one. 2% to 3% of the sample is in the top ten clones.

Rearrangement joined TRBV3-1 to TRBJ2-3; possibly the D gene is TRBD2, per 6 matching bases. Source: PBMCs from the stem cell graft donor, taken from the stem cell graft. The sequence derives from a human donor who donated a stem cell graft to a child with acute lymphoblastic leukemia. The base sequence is TGTGCCTGCTCCCAAGATTCACGGGGGTATTCTAGCACAGATACGCAGTATTTT. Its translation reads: CACSQDSRGYSSTDTQYF.